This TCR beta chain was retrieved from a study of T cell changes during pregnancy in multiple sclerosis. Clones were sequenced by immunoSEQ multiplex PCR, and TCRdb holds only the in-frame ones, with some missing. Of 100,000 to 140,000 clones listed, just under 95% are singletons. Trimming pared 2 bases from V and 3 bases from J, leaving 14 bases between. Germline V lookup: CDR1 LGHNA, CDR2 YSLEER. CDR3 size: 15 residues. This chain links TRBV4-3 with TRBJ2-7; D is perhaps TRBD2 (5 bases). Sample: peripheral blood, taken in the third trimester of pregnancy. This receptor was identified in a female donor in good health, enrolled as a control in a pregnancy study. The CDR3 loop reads CASSQSRTSNYEQYF. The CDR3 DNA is TGCGCCAGCAGCCAAAGTCGGACTTCCAACTACGAGCAGTACTTC.